This passage covers 31 T cell receptor beta chains from one sample sequenced in a study of T cell clonotyping in hematopoietic cell transplantation (dated by TCRdb to the early 2020s). Library method: the immunoSEQ multiplex PCR assay. In its TCRdb copy, this immuneACCESS table keeps in-frame sequences only and misses some clones. Where compared with another copy, unresolved V genes explain less than half of these, and the others have no known cause. The sample includes around 15,000 clones, with more than 75% observed a single time. The ten largest make up around 4% of the sample. The time point label corresponds to: 100 days after allo-HCT. The specimen comprised PBMCs, sampled 100 days after allogeneic stem cell transplant. Receptors originate from a male patient aged 55 to 69 who had an allogeneic stem cell transplant from a related donor, so the T cells may come from the graft donor. Some clones in this sample may be carry-over from other donors' samples.

V and J are TRBV28 and TRBJ1-2; 9 positions match TRBD1. The CDR3 length is 15 residues. The germline CDR1 and CDR2 sequences are MDHEN and SYDVKM. The V segment lost 6 bases and the J segment 6 bases; nucleotides outside the gene matches: 11. In DNA, the CDR3 is TGTGCCAGCAGGATGACAGGGGGTGGTCGGGATGGCTACACCTTC. Translation: CASRMTGGGRDGYTF.

This clone turned up a few times. The gene calls are TRBV19 and TRBJ2-3; TRBD2 might be the D (7 bases). Trimming removed 4 bases at V and 3 bases at J, with 11 bases between. Germline lookup yields CDR1 LNHDA and CDR2 SQIVND (reference sequence). This CDR3 spans 14 amino acids. The CDR3 bases are TGTGCCAGTAGTAGCGGGGGCGGGACAGATACGCAGTATTTT. It translates to CASSSGGGTDTQYF.

The chain is built from TRBV6-5 and TRBJ2-1; TRBD2 aligns across 9 bases. This CDR3 is 13 amino acids long. The ends lost 7 bases at V and 7 bases at J; junction bases unmatched: 5. The germline V gene has CDR1 MNHEY and CDR2 SVGAGI. CDR3: CASKAGGQNEQFF. Here the CDR3 DNA reads TGTGCCAGCAAGGCGGGGGGGCAAAATGAGCAGTTCTTC.

The gene calls are TRBV2 and TRBJ1-5; no definite D call. From germline, CDR1 is SNHLY and CDR2 FYNNEI. The CDR3 has 15 amino acids. Trimming removed 4 bases at V and 0 bases at J, with 10 bases between. CDR3 in amino acids: CASSAERRSNQPQHF. In DNA form, the CDR3 reads TGTGCCAGCAGTGCCGAGAGGCGTAGCAATCAGCCCCAGCATTTT.

The CDR3, as DNA: TGTGCCAGCACCCCGACTAGGGACGACGAGCAGTACTTC. Encoded protein: CASTPTRDDEQYF. This chain joins TRBV7-9 and TRBJ2-7, with D perhaps TRBD2 (6 bases). V lost 7 bases and J 5 bases, leaving 15 bases between the germline ends. There are 13 residues in the CDR3. Germline CDR1 SEHNR, CDR2 FQNEAQ (reference sequence). Full variable domain (rest looked up from reference TRBV7-9 and TRBJ2-7): DTGVSQNPRHKITKRGQNVTFRCDPISEHNRLYWYRQTLGQGPEFLTYFQNEAQLEKSRLLSDRFSAERPKGSFSTLEIQRTEQGDSAMYLCASTPTRDDEQYFGPGTRLTVT.

The genes are TRBV9 and TRBJ1-3; D possibly corresponds to TRBD1 (5 bases). Trimming shortened V by 0 bases and J by 0 bases, and 10 bases separated the two germline ends. The CDR3 is 16 amino acids. Germline-derived CDR1 and CDR2 are SGDLS and YYNGEE. CDR3 loop: CASSVGGYISGNTIYF. DNA for the CDR3: TGTGCCAGCAGCGTAGGGGGGTACATCTCTGGAAACACCATATATTTT.

This clone was found once. This chain uses TRBV7-2 with TRBJ2-1, with 11 bases lining up with TRBD1. CDR3 length equals 16 residues. Germline CDR1 SGHTA, CDR2 FQGNSA. J was trimmed by 9 bases and V by 5 bases; bases with no gene match: 12. CDR3 loop: CASSLQLGTGGVEQFF. In DNA form, the CDR3 reads TGTGCCAGCAGCCTACAACTCGGGACAGGGGGGGTTGAGCAGTTCTTC.

This chain connects TRBV27 to TRBJ2-3; D uncertain. The CDR3 loop spans 13 amino acids. V was pared by 0 bases and J by 6 bases, with 7 bases between. The germline V gene has CDR1 MNHEY and CDR2 SMNVEV (reference sequence). The CDR3 loop reads CASSLSLGDTQYF. The CDR3 DNA sequence: TGTGCCAGCAGTTTATCGCTTGGGGATACGCAGTATTTT.

The chain joins TRBV5-1 to TRBJ1-5, with a tentative D call TRBD1 (6 bases). The CDR3 totals 15 residues. Germline V gene data show CDR1 as SGHRS and CDR2 as YFSETQ. Trimming pared 2 bases from V and 2 bases from J, leaving 11 bases between. CDR3 sequence reads: CASSLQGIGNQPQHF. The CDR3, as DNA: TGCGCCAGCAGCTTACAGGGAATAGGCAATCAGCCCCAGCATTTT.

The chain is built from TRBV11-2 and TRBJ2-5; 8 bases map to TRBD2. This CDR3 is built from 18 residues. V lost 0 bases, J lost 1 base, and 10 bases stayed unmatched. Germline lookup yields CDR1 SGHAT and CDR2 FQNNGV. CDR3 DNA: TGTGCCAGCAGCTTAGACCCATTTGGCGGGGGGTCCCAAGAGACCCAGTACTTC. Encoded protein: CASSLDPFGGGSQETQYF.

This clone occurred once. The V gene is TRBV27, the J gene TRBJ2-7, with 10 positions matching TRBD2. This CDR3 region has 14 residues. CDR1 is MNHEY and CDR2 is SMNVEV in the germline V gene (reference sequence). V gave up 4 bases and J gave up 2 bases; unmatched junction bases: 2. CDR3 loop: CASSSSGGTYEQYF. The CDR3 DNA is TGTGCCAGCAGTTCTAGCGGGGGCACCTACGAGCAGTACTTC.

The V call is TRBV7-2, the J call TRBJ2-2; TRBD1 might be the D (6 bases). This CDR3 comprises 15 residues. V was pared by 1 base and J by 2 bases, with 8 bases between. The germline CDR1 and CDR2 sequences are SGHTA and FQGNSA. The CDR3 nucleotides are TGTGCCAGCAGCTTAGGGACAGCTAACACCGGGGAGCTGTTTTTT. Translating it yields CASSLGTANTGELFF.

The CDR3 coding sequence is TGTGCCAGCAGCTTCTTCCCGGGACAGGGGGGTTCACCCCTCCACTTT. Residues: CASSFFPGQGGSPLHF. The J gene is TRBJ1-6, the V gene TRBV11-2; 11 positions agree with TRBD1. CDR1 is SGHAT and CDR2 is FQNNGV in the germline V gene. This CDR3 has 16 residues. With V trimmed by 3 bases and J by 9 bases, 7 bases remained unmatched. Based on the CDR3 plus reference TRBV11-2 and TRBJ1-6, the full variable domain is EAGVAQSPRYKIIEKRQSVAFWCNPISGHATLYWYQQILGQGPKLLIQFQNNGVVDDSQLPKDRFSAERLKGVDSTLKIQPAKLEDSAVYLCASSFFPGQGGSPLHFGNGTRLTVT.

The chain combines TRBV4-1 with TRBJ2-2; 10 positions match TRBD1. The junction had 10 bases not matched to a gene; V was cut back by 3 bases and J by 6 bases. The germline V gene encodes CDR1 MGHRA and CDR2 YSYEKL. The CDR3 is 17 residues long. DNA of the CDR3: TGCGCCAGCAGCCAGAGGGACGGGACAGGGGATGCCGGGGAGCTGTTTTTT. Amino acid sequence: CASSQRDGTGDAGELFF.

The rearrangement uses TRBV5-6 and TRBJ2-5, with D hard to call. Germline CDR1 SGHDT, CDR2 YYEEEE. The ends were cut back, 3 bases at V and 5 bases at J, with 14 bases in the middle. The CDR3 has 14 amino acids. The CDR3 spells CASSYDFIGETQYF. CDR3 in DNA: TGTGCCAGCAGCTACGATTTCATTGGGGAGACCCAGTACTTC.

CDR3 in amino acids: CASSPWGPGELFF. CDR3 nucleotide sequence: TGTGCCAGCAGCCCCTGGGGCCCCGGGGAGCTGTTTTTT. J is TRBJ2-2 and V is TRBV5-6, with D tentatively TRBD1 (5 bases). Trimming left V 4 bases short and J 6 bases short, with 10 bases between. The CDR3 runs to 13 residues. Germline assignment: CDR1 SGHDT and CDR2 YYEEEE.

The CDR3 protein is CASSPSYMNTEAFF. The CDR3 nucleotides read TGTGCCAGCAGCCCCTCATACATGAACACTGAAGCTTTCTTT. The chain is built from TRBV7-8 and TRBJ1-1, with D uncertain. The CDR3 consists of 14 residues. Between the trimmed V and J ends, which lost 5 bases and 0 bases, there was a span of 10 bases. Germline CDR1 is SGHVS and CDR2 is FQNEAQ.

CDR3 coding DNA: TGTGCCAGCAGCCAAGACTCCTTGAACACTGAAGCTTTCTTT. Protein sequence: CASSQDSLNTEAFF. The chain employs TRBV4-2 and TRBJ1-1; D remains ambiguous. The V gene's germline CDR1 is LGHNA and CDR2 YNFKEQ. The CDR3 length is 14 residues. Trimming removed 0 bases from V and 0 bases from J, with 5 bases in between.

The V call is TRBV4-3, the J call TRBJ1-4, with D tentatively TRBD1 (5 bases). Trimming took off 2 bases at V and 2 bases at J, with 12 bases between the two ends. The germline V gene encodes CDR1 LGHNA and CDR2 YSLEER. The CDR3 length is 16 residues. Here the CDR3 reads CASSQNLGGTNEKLFF. CDR3 DNA sequence: TGCGCCAGCAGCCAAAACTTGGGGGGGACTAATGAAAAACTGTTTTTT.

The CDR3 loop is CASSLAGGLTSYEQYF. DNA of the CDR3: TGCGCCAGCAGCTTGGCCGGGGGACTTACCTCCTACGAGCAGTACTTC. The V call is TRBV5-1, the J call TRBJ2-7; D might be TRBD2 (6 bases). Trimming cost V 0 bases and J 0 bases, with 13 bases left between them. Germline V gives CDR1 SGHRS, CDR2 YFSETQ. The CDR3 is made up of 16 amino acids.

A note on this clone: In the same sample, other DNA sequences code for this CDR3. V usage is TRBV6-6 and J usage is TRBJ1-2; tentatively, D is TRBD1 (5 bases). Germline loops: CDR1 MNHNY, CDR2 SVGAGI (reference sequence). The CDR3 loop spans 13 amino acids. V lost 5 bases and J lost 0, with 7 bases in between. CDR3 nucleotides: TGTGCCAGCAGTCAGACAGCTAACTATGGCTACACCTTC. Translation: CASSQTANYGYTF.

The chain links TRBV30 to TRBJ2-1; D uncertain. Germline V gene data show CDR1 as GTSNPN and CDR2 as SVGIG (reference sequence). Deletions cut 0 bases from V and 4 bases from J, with 7 bases between. The CDR3 sequence is 13 residues long. The chain's CDR3 is CAWSVGRYNEQFF. CDR3 nucleotides: TGTGCCTGGAGTGTCGGCAGGTACAATGAGCAGTTCTTC. The full variable domain, in which reference TRBV30 and TRBJ2-1 provide the parts outside the CDR3, is SQTIHQWPATLVQPVGSPLSLECTVEGTSNPNLYWYRQAAGRGLQLLFYSVGIGQISSEVPQNLSASRPQDRQFILSSKKLLLSDSGFYLCAWSVGRYNEQFFGPGTRLTVL.

The rearrangement uses TRBV7-3 and TRBJ1-5, with D perhaps matching TRBD1 (5 bases). The CDR3 sequence is 13 residues long. The V and J ends lost 6 bases and 7 bases respectively, with 13 bases between them. Germline loops: CDR1 SGHTA, CDR2 FQGTGA. CDR3 loop: CASSSGRLQPQHF. As DNA, the CDR3 is TGTGCCAGCAGTTCGGGACGTCTCCAGCCCCAGCATTTT.

The rearrangement uses TRBV2 and TRBJ1-1; D is uncertain. The CDR3 is made up of 14 amino acids. CDR1 and CDR2 from the germline V gene are SNHLY and FYNNEI. V lost 5 bases, J lost 6 bases, and 16 bases lay in between. The CDR3 nucleotides read TGTGCCAGCAGTCGCTCCACAAACGGCGCTGAAGCTTTCTTT. It is translated as CASSRSTNGAEAFF.

This rearrangement joins TRBV4-1 to TRBJ2-3, with TRBD2 matching over 9 bases. V was pared by 0 bases and J by 0 bases, with 1 base of the junction left unmatched. Germline V CDR1 and CDR2: MGHRA, YSYEKL. The CDR3 runs 16 residues. CDR3 loop: CASSQESGGSTDTQYF. DNA of the CDR3: TGCGCCAGCAGCCAAGAAAGCGGGGGGAGCACAGATACGCAGTATTTT.

The chain has TRBV11-2 and TRBJ1-1; D not certain. This CDR3 contains 13 residues. The V gene's germline CDR1 is SGHAT and CDR2 FQNNGV. Trimming removed 7 bases at V and 7 bases at J, with 16 bases between. CDR3 bases: TGTGCCAGCACCAGGAATTTAAAGCTTGAAGCTTTCTTT. It specifies CASTRNLKLEAFF.

CDR3 coding DNA: TGTGCCAGCAGTGAATCCGGGAACTATGGCTACACCTTC. Its protein product is CASSESGNYGYTF. V is TRBV6-4 and J is TRBJ1-2; unclear D gene. The CDR3 totals 13 residues. The V end was cut by 3 bases, the J end by 2 bases, with 7 bases between. Germline V lookup: CDR1 MRHNA, CDR2 SNTAGT.

In its sample, this clone was seen once. The V call is TRBV2, the J call TRBJ1-2; D is unclear. V lost 6 bases to trimming and J lost 8 bases, with 19 bases between them. Germline V gene data show CDR1 as SNHLY and CDR2 as FYNNEI. CDR3 length: 14 residues. Written as DNA, the CDR3 is TGTGCCAGCAGCTTAGCCACCCGAACGGGGGGCTACACCTTC. It yields the protein CASSLATRTGGYTF.

This clone was seen a few times. The chain links TRBV28 to TRBJ2-1; no clear D. Trimming removed 4 bases from V and 3 bases from J, with 10 bases in between. Per the germline V gene, CDR1 is MDHEN and CDR2 is SYDVKM. The CDR3 consists of 14 residues. The CDR3 bases are TGTGCCAGCAGTTCATCTGGAGTCTACAATGAGCAGTTCTTC. Its translation is CASSSSGVYNEQFF. Complete variable domain (other parts from reference TRBV28 and TRBJ2-1): DVKVTQSSRYLVKRTGEKVFLECVQDMDHENMFWYRQDPGLGLRLIYFSYDVKMKEKGDIPEGYSVSREKKERFSLILESASTNQTSMYLCASSSSGVYNEQFFGPGTRLTVL.

The V and J genes are TRBV25-1 and TRBJ1-2; weak D call: TRBD1 (5 bases). The CDR3 runs 14 residues. The V end was cut by 2 bases, the J end by 4 bases, with 11 bases between. The V gene's germline CDR1 is MGHDK and CDR2 SYGVNS. The CDR3, as DNA: TGTGCCAGCAGTGAAACCCAGGGAGGCTATGGCTACACCTTC. Encoded protein: CASSETQGGYGYTF.

The chain combines TRBV6-5 with TRBJ2-3; a weak D match, TRBD2 (5 bases). This CDR3 is built from 15 residues. CDR1 is MNHEY and CDR2 is SVGAGI in the germline V gene. Trimming pared 1 base from V and 2 bases from J, leaving 10 bases between. CDR3 sequence: CASSYFSGSTDTQYF. The CDR3 DNA reads TGTGCCAGCAGTTACTTTTCGGGATCCACAGATACGCAGTATTTT.